Listed below are T cell receptor beta chains from one sample, sequenced in a study of T cells after yellow fever vaccination. One entry per CDR3 protein results from TCRdb running MiXCR on the 5' RACE reads. Here the sample spans about 630,000 distinct CDR3 sequences, more than 9% being singletons. The sequencing used PBMCs, collected on the day of the yellow fever booster vaccination. Receptor source: a young man who received the YFV17D yellow fever vaccine. Both conserved end residues are trimmed from each CDR3. Fields, in order: J gene, V gene, CDR3 protein.

J gene: TRBJ1-5; V gene: TRBV27; CDR3 protein: ASRPGQGRQPQH
J gene: TRBJ2-3; V gene: TRBV18; CDR3 protein: ASSPLLTDTQY
J gene: TRBJ2-5; V gene: TRBV14; CDR3 protein: ASSQGLRETQY
J gene: TRBJ1-4; V gene: TRBV6-2/TRBV6-3; CDR3 protein: ASTGPVVGEKLF
J gene: TRBJ1-2; V gene: TRBV12-3/TRBV12-4; CDR3 protein: ASSEETYGYT
J gene: TRBJ2-3; V gene: TRBV19; CDR3 protein: ASSSWTGSDTQY
J gene: TRBJ2-2; V gene: TRBV4-1; CDR3 protein: ASSPGQGYTGELF
J gene: TRBJ1-1; V gene: TRBV28; CDR3 protein: ASSLRRIEAF
J gene: TRBJ2-1; V gene: TRBV20-1; CDR3 protein: SARDYLDEQF
J gene: TRBJ2-1; V gene: TRBV19; CDR3 protein: ASSRREVDNEQF
J gene: TRBJ2-3; V gene: TRBV29-1; CDR3 protein: SVEDLAGLAGADTQY
J gene: TRBJ2-3; V gene: TRBV11-3; CDR3 protein: ASSRGIAGVEDTQY
J gene: TRBJ2-1; V gene: TRBV10-3; CDR3 protein: AIRGGGENEQF
J gene: TRBJ2-7; V gene: TRBV6-2/TRBV6-3; CDR3 protein: ASNPSGDEQY
J gene: TRBJ2-2; V gene: TRBV29-1; CDR3 protein: SVLKFTGTGELF
J gene: TRBJ2-1; V gene: TRBV12-3/TRBV12-4; CDR3 protein: ASRPSPREDEQF
J gene: TRBJ1-1; V gene: TRBV5-1; CDR3 protein: ASSFIGSPDAVTEAF
J gene: TRBJ1-3; V gene: TRBV5-1; CDR3 protein: ASSLGGESSGNTIY
J gene: TRBJ2-1; V gene: TRBV30; CDR3 protein: AWRGTSGMFYNEQF
J gene: TRBJ1-3; V gene: TRBV28; CDR3 protein: ASSLADGSGNTIY
J gene: TRBJ2-3; V gene: TRBV5-4; CDR3 protein: ASSSRTSTADTQY
J gene: TRBJ2-5; V gene: TRBV6-5; CDR3 protein: ASQGSRETQY
J gene: TRBJ2-5; V gene: TRBV20-1; CDR3 protein: SATSLGPQETQY
J gene: TRBJ2-7; V gene: TRBV18; CDR3 protein: ASSPVQKGYEQY
J gene: TRBJ1-4; V gene: TRBV20-1; CDR3 protein: SASSGQSNEKLF
J gene: TRBJ2-4; V gene: TRBV7-2; CDR3 protein: ASSLLTSVGDIQY
J gene: TRBJ1-4; V gene: TRBV7-9; CDR3 protein: ASSRDRGKNEKLF
J gene: TRBJ1-2; V gene: TRBV20-1; CDR3 protein: SAVGGYT
J gene: TRBJ2-1; V gene: TRBV6-2/TRBV6-3; CDR3 protein: ASSDAGTEQF
J gene: TRBJ2-1; V gene: TRBV5-1; CDR3 protein: ASSLGKTSSYNEQF
J gene: TRBJ2-1; V gene: TRBV6-4; CDR3 protein: ASSDQGGRAYDEQF
J gene: TRBJ2-7; V gene: TRBV20-1; CDR3 protein: SASGPGGIYEQY
J gene: TRBJ2-7; V gene: TRBV2; CDR3 protein: ASSERGLAGFVTTYEQY
J gene: TRBJ1-6; V gene: TRBV7-2; CDR3 protein: ASSPSTGFFNPLH
J gene: TRBJ2-7; V gene: TRBV3-1; CDR3 protein: ASRATGTGLPYEQY